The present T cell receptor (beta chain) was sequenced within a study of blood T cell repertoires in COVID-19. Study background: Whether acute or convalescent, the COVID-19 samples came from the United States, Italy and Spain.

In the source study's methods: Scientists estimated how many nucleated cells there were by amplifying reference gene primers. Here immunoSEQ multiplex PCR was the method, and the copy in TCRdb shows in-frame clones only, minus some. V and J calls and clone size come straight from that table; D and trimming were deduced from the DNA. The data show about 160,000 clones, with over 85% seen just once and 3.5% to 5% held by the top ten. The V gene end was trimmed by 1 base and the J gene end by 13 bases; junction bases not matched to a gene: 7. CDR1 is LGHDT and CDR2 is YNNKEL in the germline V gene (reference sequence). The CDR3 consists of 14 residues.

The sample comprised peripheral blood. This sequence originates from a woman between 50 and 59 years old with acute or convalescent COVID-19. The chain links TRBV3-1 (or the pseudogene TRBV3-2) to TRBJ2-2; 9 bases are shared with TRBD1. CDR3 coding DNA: TGTGCCAGCAGCCAAGGACAGGGGGGAGTATGGCTGTTTTTT. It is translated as CASSQGQGGVWLFF.